Below, 14 T cell receptor beta chains from the same sample are listed, as sequenced in a study of T cell responses to AZD1222 COVID-19 vaccine. The repertoire was sequenced with immunoSEQ multiplex PCR; TCRdb's copy has only in-frame clones and lacks some. This sample has more than 110,000 clones; approximately 89% occur once, and the top ten carry 2.8%. The sequencing here drew on peripheral blood, taken on day 0 of AZD1222 vaccination. Receptor source: an adult in good health.

The DNA for the CDR3 is TGTGCCAGCACCAGGACCCGGGAAAACACTGAAGCTTTCTTT. The encoded protein is CASTRTRENTEAFF. V is TRBV2 and J is TRBJ1-1; D is ambiguous. The CDR3 loop spans 14 amino acids. Germline-derived CDR1 and CDR2 are SNHLY and FYNNEI. Trimming took off 7 bases at V and 2 bases at J, with 14 bases between the two ends.

The chain couples TRBV5-1 to TRBJ2-1, with D tentatively TRBD2 (5 bases). V was pared by 2 bases and J by 0 bases, with 12 bases between. The CDR3 contains 16 residues. Germline loops: CDR1 SGHRS, CDR2 YFSETQ. CDR3 sequence: CASSLSGPSSYNEQFF. Written as DNA, the CDR3 is TGCGCCAGCAGCTTAAGCGGTCCGAGCTCCTACAATGAGCAGTTCTTC.

The chain has TRBV29-1 and TRBJ1-1, with D hard to call. Germline values: CDR1 SQVTM, CDR2 ANQGSEA. Trimming shortened V by 7 bases and J by 5 bases, and 17 bases separated the two germline ends. The CDR3 spans 13 residues. DNA of the CDR3: TGCAGCGCGGGCCGAGGGCAGGAAACTGAAGCTTTCTTT. Residues: CSAGRGQETEAFF.

J is TRBJ2-7 and V is TRBV7-2; 7 nucleotides align to TRBD2. CDR3 length: 17 residues. CDR1 is SGHTA, CDR2 FQGNSA, per germline. V shed 5 bases, J shed 3 bases, and the junction held 16 bases outside the gene matches. The CDR3 DNA sequence: TGTGCCAGCAGCGAGAAAGAGGGTCGCGCGGGAGTCTACGAGCAGTACTTC. Its protein product is CASSEKEGRAGVYEQYF.

The V and J genes are TRBV18 and TRBJ2-3; 9 nucleotides line up with TRBD2. This CDR3 contains 17 residues. Germline assignment: CDR1 KGHSH and CDR2 LQKENI. V gave up 5 bases and J gave up 6 bases; unmatched junction bases: 15. CDR3 nucleotides: TGTGCCAGCTCATCCCTGACTAGCGGACCATTTAGCGATACGCAGTATTTT. It is translated as CASSSLTSGPFSDTQYF.

The chain employs TRBV19 and TRBJ2-1, with D hard to call. Germline loops: CDR1 LNHDA, CDR2 SQIVND (reference sequence). This CDR3 is 14 amino acids long. Trimming stripped 5 bases from V and 5 bases from J, with 13 bases between. CDR3 DNA sequence: TGTGCCAGTAGTGGTCTAGTGACCGACAATGAGCAGTTCTTC. This codes for CASSGLVTDNEQFF.

The rearrangement uses TRBV10-3 and TRBJ1-2; D call uncertain. With 4 bases removed from V and 4 bases from J, the gap between germline ends came to 10 bases. The germline gives CDR1 ENHRY, CDR2 SYGVKD. This CDR3 has 13 residues. The CDR3 here is CAISVSSRYGYTF. CDR3 DNA: TGTGCCATCAGTGTAAGCAGCCGCTATGGCTACACCTTC.

The chain is built from TRBV5-1 and TRBJ2-1; 12 bases line up with TRBD2. The CDR3 extends over 17 amino acids. V was clipped by 3 bases and J by 0 bases; unmatched bases: 4. The germline CDR1 and CDR2 sequences are SGHRS and YFSETQ. The CDR3 spells CASSWGLAGGSYNEQFF. DNA of the CDR3: TGCGCCAGCAGCTGGGGACTAGCGGGTGGCTCCTACAATGAGCAGTTCTTC.

For the CDR3, the DNA is TGTGCCAGCAGCCCAACGATACTAGCGGGAGATGAAGATACGCAGTATTTT. Its protein product is CASSPTILAGDEDTQYF. V and J are TRBV3-1 (or the pseudogene TRBV3-2) and TRBJ2-3, with TRBD2 matching over 11 bases. The CDR3 covers 17 residues. With 4 bases clipped from V and 5 bases from J, the junction kept 11 bases outside the gene matches. Germline V CDR1 and CDR2: LGHDT, YNNKEL (reference sequence).

This chain connects TRBV28 to TRBJ1-2; TRBD1 matches at 8 bases. The CDR3 has 15 amino acids. CDR1 is MDHEN and CDR2 is SYDVKM in the germline V gene. Trimming took 5 bases from V and 4 from J; bases not matched to a gene: 9. This CDR3 is CASSKAGDRTYGYTF. CDR3 DNA sequence: TGTGCCAGCAGTAAAGCCGGGGACAGGACCTATGGCTACACCTTC.

This chain links TRBV19 with TRBJ2-1, with D perhaps being TRBD1 or TRBD2 (6 bases each). Germline V lookup: CDR1 LNHDA, CDR2 SQIVND (reference sequence). The CDR3 runs 13 residues. With 6 bases removed from V and 6 bases from J, the gap between germline ends came to 12 bases. The CDR3 DNA is TGTGCCAGTAGCGGGGGCAGGATCAATGAGCAGTTCTTC. This codes for CASSGGRINEQFF.

The chain combines TRBV28 with TRBJ1-1, with 7 bases that match TRBD1. CDR3 length: 15 residues. V gave up 5 bases and J gave up 11 bases; unmatched junction bases: 17. The germline gives CDR1 MDHEN, CDR2 SYDVKM. In nucleotides, the CDR3 is TGTGCCAGCAGTAATATAGAGCATCAGGGGGGCAACGCTTTCTTT. Its translation is CASSNIEHQGGNAFF.

This clone was detected only a few times. This sequence joins TRBV5-4 and TRBJ1-3; no clear D gene. The CDR3 has 15 amino acids. V lost 3 bases and J lost 3, with 13 bases in between. Germline V gives CDR1 SGHNT, CDR2 YYREEE (reference sequence). The CDR3 DNA is TGTGCCAGCAGCTCGACGATTTCGAGTGGAAACACCATATATTTT. Translating gives CASSSTISSGNTIYF.

The chain carries TRBV18 and TRBJ2-5; no clear D. V was clipped by 2 bases and J by 2 bases, with 6 bases between them. CDR3 length: 13 amino acids. Per the germline V gene, CDR1 is KGHSH and CDR2 is LQKENI. CDR3 nucleotide sequence: TGTGCCAGCTCACCAATTCTACAAGAGACCCAGTACTTC. Amino acids: CASSPILQETQYF.